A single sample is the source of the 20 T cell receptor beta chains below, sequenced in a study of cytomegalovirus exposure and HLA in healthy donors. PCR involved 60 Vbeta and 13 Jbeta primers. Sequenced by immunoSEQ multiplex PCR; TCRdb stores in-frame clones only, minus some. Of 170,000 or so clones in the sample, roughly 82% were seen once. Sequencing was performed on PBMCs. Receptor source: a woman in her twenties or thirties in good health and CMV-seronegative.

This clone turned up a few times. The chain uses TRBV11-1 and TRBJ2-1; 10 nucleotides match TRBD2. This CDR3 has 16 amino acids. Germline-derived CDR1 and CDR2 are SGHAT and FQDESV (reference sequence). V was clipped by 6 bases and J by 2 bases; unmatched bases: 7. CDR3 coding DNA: TGTGCCAGCAGACCTACTAGCGGGATAGCCTACAATGAGCAGTTCTTC. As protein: CASRPTSGIAYNEQFF.

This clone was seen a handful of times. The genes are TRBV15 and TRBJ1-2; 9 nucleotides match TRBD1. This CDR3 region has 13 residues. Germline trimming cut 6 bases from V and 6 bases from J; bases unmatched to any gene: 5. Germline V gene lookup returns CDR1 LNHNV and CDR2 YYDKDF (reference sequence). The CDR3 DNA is TGTGCCACCAGGACAGGGGGAACAGATGGCTACACCTTC. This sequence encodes CATRTGGTDGYTF.

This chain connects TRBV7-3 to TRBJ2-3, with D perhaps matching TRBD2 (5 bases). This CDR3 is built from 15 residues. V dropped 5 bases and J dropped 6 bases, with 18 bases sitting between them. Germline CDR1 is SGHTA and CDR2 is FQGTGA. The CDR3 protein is CASSPGVTQRDTQYF. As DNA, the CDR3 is TGTGCCAGCAGCCCGGGCGTCACGCAGCGGGATACGCAGTATTTT. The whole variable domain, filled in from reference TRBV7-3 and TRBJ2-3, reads GAGVSQTPSNKVTEKGKYVELRCDPISGHTALYWYRQSLGQGPEFLIYFQGTGAADDSGLPNDRFFAVRPEGSVSTLKIQRTERGDSAVYLCASSPGVTQRDTQYFGPGTRLTVL.

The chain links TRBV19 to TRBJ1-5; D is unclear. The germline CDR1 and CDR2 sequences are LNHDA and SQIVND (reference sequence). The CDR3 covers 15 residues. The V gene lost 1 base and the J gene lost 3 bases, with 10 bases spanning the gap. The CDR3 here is CASSIVAENNQPQHF. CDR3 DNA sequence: TGTGCCAGTAGTATAGTAGCGGAAAACAATCAGCCCCAGCATTTT.

Here the CDR3 reads CASSYRLAGGSETQYF. CDR3 bases: TGTGCCAGCAGCTACCGACTAGCGGGAGGGTCGGAGACCCAGTACTTC. J is TRBJ2-5 and V is TRBV5-4, with 14 bases aligning to TRBD2. This CDR3 comprises 16 residues. Trimming took 3 bases from V and 5 from J; bases not matched to a gene: 6. Germline V lookup: CDR1 SGHNT, CDR2 YYREEE (reference sequence).

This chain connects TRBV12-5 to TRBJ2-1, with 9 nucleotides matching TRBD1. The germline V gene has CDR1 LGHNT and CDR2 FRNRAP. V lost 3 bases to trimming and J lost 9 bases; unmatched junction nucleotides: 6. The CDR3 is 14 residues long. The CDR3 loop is CASGLWDRDSEQFF. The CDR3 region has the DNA TGTGCTAGTGGTTTATGGGACAGGGACAGTGAGCAGTTCTTC.

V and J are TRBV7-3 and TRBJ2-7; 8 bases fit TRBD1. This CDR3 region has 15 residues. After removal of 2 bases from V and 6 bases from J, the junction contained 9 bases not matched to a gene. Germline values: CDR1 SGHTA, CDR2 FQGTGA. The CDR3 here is CASSLGVTGVSEQYF. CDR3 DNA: TGTGCCAGCAGCTTAGGTGTGACAGGGGTATCCGAGCAGTACTTC.

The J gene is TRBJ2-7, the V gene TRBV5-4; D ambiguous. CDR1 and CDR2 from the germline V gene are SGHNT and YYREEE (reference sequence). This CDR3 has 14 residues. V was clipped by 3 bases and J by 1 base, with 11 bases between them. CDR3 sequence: CASSYTTSSYEQYF. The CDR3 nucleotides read TGTGCCAGCAGCTATACGACTTCTTCCTACGAGCAGTACTTC.

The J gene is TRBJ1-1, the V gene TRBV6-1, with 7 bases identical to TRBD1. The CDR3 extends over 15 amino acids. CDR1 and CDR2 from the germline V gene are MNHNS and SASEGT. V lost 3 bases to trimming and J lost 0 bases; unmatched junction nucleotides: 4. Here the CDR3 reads CASSDRTGVNTEAFF. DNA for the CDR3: TGTGCCAGCAGTGATCGGACAGGTGTGAACACTGAAGCTTTCTTT.

The CDR3 DNA sequence: TGTGCCAGCAGCCCTCAGATGGGGGGAGGCACCGGGGAGCTGTTTTTT. This sequence encodes CASSPQMGGGTGELFF. The chain recombines TRBV9 with TRBJ2-2; D possibly corresponds to TRBD2 (6 bases). Deletions cut 4 bases from V and 4 bases from J, with 17 bases between. The V gene's germline CDR1 is SGDLS and CDR2 YYNGEE. The CDR3 totals 16 residues.

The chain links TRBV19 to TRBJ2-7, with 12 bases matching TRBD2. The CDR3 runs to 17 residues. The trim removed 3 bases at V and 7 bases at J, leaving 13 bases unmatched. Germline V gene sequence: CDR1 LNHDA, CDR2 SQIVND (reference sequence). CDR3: CASSIPPGLAGGGEQYF. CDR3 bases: TGTGCCAGTAGTATCCCACCGGGACTAGCGGGTGGCGGTGAGCAGTACTTC. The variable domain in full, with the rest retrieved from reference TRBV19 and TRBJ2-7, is DGGITQSPKYLFRKEGQNVTLSCEQNLNHDAMYWYRQDPGQGLRLIYYSQIVNDFQKGDIAEGYSVSREKKESFPLTVTSAQKNPTAFYLCASSIPPGLAGGGEQYFGPGTRLTVT.

In nucleotides, the CDR3 is TGTGCCAGCAGAGATACTGACAACAATGAGCAGTTCTTC. Amino acids: CASRDTDNNEQFF. The genes are TRBV6-5 and TRBJ2-1; D call uncertain. Germline V gene data show CDR1 as MNHEY and CDR2 as SVGAGI. With 6 bases removed from V and 5 bases from J, the gap between germline ends came to 11 bases. This CDR3 comprises 13 residues.

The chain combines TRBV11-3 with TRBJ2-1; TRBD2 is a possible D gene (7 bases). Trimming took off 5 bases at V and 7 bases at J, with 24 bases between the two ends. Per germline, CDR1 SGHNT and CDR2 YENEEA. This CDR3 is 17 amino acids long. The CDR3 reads CASSQRLAGAHNNEQFF. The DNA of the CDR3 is TGTGCCAGCAGCCAACGACTGGCGGGGGCTCACAATAATGAGCAGTTCTTC.

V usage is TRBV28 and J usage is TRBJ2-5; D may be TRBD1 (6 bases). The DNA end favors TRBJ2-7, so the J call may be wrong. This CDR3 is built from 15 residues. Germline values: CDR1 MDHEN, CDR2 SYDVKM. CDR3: CASSFRTALSYEQYF. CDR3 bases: TGTGCCAGCAGTTTCCGGACAGCCCTCTCCTACGAGCAGTACTTC.

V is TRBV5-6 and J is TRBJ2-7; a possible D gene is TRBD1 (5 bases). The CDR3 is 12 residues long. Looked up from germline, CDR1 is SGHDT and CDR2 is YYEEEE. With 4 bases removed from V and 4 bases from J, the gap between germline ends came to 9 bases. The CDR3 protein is CASSHQGYEQYF. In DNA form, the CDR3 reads TGTGCCAGCAGCCATCAGGGTTACGAGCAGTACTTC.

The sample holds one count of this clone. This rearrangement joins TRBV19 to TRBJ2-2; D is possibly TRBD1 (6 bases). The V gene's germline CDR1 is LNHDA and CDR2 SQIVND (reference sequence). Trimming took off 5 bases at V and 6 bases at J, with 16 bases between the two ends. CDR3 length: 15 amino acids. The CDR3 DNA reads TGTGCCAGTAGTTCCTCGCCAGGGGTAGCCGGGGAGCTGTTTTTT. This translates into CASSSSPGVAGELFF. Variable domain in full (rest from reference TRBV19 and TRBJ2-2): DGGITQSPKYLFRKEGQNVTLSCEQNLNHDAMYWYRQDPGQGLRLIYYSQIVNDFQKGDIAEGYSVSREKKESFPLTVTSAQKNPTAFYLCASSSSPGVAGELFFGEGSRLTVL.

Written as DNA, the CDR3 is TGTGCCAGCAGCGTCTCAGCAAGCGGAGATTACGAGCAGTACTTC. Translated: CASSVSASGDYEQYF. The V call is TRBV9, the J call TRBJ2-7; perhaps TRBD2 as D (5 bases). The germline V and J ends were trimmed by 2 bases and 4 bases, with 16 bases remaining between them. CDR1 and CDR2 from the germline V gene are SGDLS and YYNGEE. The CDR3 sequence is 15 residues long. Full variable domain (rest looked up from reference TRBV9 and TRBJ2-7): DSGVTQTPKHLITATGQRVTLRCSPRSGDLSVYWYQQSLDQGLQFLIQYYNGEERAKGNILERFSAQQFPDLHSELNLSSLELGDSALYFCASSVSASGDYEQYFGPGTRLTVT.

The CDR3 loop is CASSTGTITGNTEAFF. CDR3 bases: TGTGCCAGCAGTACGGGGACAATCACGGGGAACACTGAAGCTTTCTTT. This chain links TRBV28 with TRBJ1-1, with D possibly TRBD1 on 6 matching bases. With 5 bases removed from V and 1 base from J, the gap between germline ends came to 17 bases. The CDR3 extends over 16 amino acids. Germline V gives CDR1 MDHEN, CDR2 SYDVKM. Drawing the rest from reference TRBV28 and TRBJ1-1, the complete variable domain is DVKVTQSSRYLVKRTGEKVFLECVQDMDHENMFWYRQDPGLGLRLIYFSYDVKMKEKGDIPEGYSVSREKKERFSLILESASTNQTSMYLCASSTGTITGNTEAFFGQGTRLTVV.

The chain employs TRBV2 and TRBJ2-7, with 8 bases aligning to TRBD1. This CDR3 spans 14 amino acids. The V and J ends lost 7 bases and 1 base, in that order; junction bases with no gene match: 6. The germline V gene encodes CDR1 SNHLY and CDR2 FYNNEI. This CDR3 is CASKTGAGSYEQYF. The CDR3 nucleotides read TGTGCCAGCAAGACAGGGGCCGGGTCCTACGAGCAGTACTTC.

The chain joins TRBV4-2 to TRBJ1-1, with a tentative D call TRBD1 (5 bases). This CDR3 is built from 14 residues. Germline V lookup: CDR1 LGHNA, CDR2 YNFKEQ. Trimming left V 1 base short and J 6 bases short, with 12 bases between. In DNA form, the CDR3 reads TGTGCCAGCAGCCAAGGCAGGGAGGCGGCTGAAGCTTTCTTT. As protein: CASSQGREAAEAFF.